The 9 T cell receptor beta chains below all came from one sample that was sequenced in a study of spatial heterogeneity in lung cancer. General study results and limits: Tumoral mutation counts were tracked by counts of expanded intratumoral alpha and beta TCRs.

The sample's time point: sample taken at primary tumor resection. These receptors are not linked to any known antigen. TCRdb re-called the 5' RACE reads with MiXCR, one entry per CDR3 protein. This repertoire shows fewer than 6,000 distinct CDR3 sequences, roughly 13% found once; its top ten account for approximately 15%. The sequencing here drew on lung tumor tissue, taken at surgery. The receptors derive from a female donor with early-stage non-small cell lung cancer.

Many counts were recorded for this clonotype. This sequence joins TRBV7-9 and TRBJ2-2; D is unresolved. V gave up 0 bases and J gave up 0 bases, with 5 bases separating them. CDR3 size: 15 residues. Germline values: CDR1 SEHNR, CDR2 FQNEAQ (reference sequence). This CDR3 reads CASSLAQTNTGELFF. The DNA of the CDR3 is TGTGCCAGCAGCTTAGCACAGACGAACACCGGGGAGCTGTTTTTT.

This clonotype was counted a few times. This chain uses TRBV6-5 with TRBJ2-5; TRBD2 agrees at 10 bases. This CDR3 contains 15 residues. In germline, CDR1 is MNHEY, CDR2 SVGAGI. V dropped 6 bases and J dropped 4; count of bases not matched to a gene: 8. The CDR3 here is CASSLGLALRETQYF. CDR3 sequence (DNA): TGTGCCAGCAGCTTGGGACTAGCGTTGAGAGAGACCCAGTACTTC.

This clonotype was seen more than once but under ten times. This chain joins TRBV27 and TRBJ1-4; D gene ambiguous. V was pared by 5 bases and J by 6 bases, with 10 bases between. Germline V gene lookup returns CDR1 MNHEY and CDR2 SMNVEV (reference sequence). The length of the CDR3 is 13 residues. For the CDR3, the DNA is TGTGCCAGCAGTCCCCGGAGGGATGAAAAACTGTTTTTT. Amino acids: CASSPRRDEKLFF.

This clonotype rates as medium-sized. This chain uses TRBV11-3 with TRBJ2-2; TRBD2 agrees at 7 bases. After removal of 5 bases from V and 2 bases from J, the junction contained 11 bases not matched to a gene. The CDR3 loop spans 17 amino acids. Looked up from germline, CDR1 is SGHNT and CDR2 is YENEEA. CDR3 sequence reads: CASSPILSGKNTGELFF. CDR3 DNA: TGTGCCAGCAGCCCGATCTTGAGCGGGAAAAACACCGGGGAGCTGTTTTTT.

This clonotype ranks as medium-sized (0.01 to 0.1%). CDR3 sequence reads: CASSPLSSDTQYF. In DNA form, the CDR3 reads TGTGCCAGCAGTCCTCTCAGCTCAGATACGCAGTATTTT. The chain uses TRBV27 and TRBJ2-3; D ambiguous. There are 13 residues in the CDR3. V was clipped by 5 bases and J by 4 bases, with 10 bases between them. Germline V gene data show CDR1 as MNHEY and CDR2 as SMNVEV (reference sequence).

The CDR3 protein is CASSEGRGGAYEQYF. DNA for the CDR3: TGTGCCAGCAGTGAAGGTAGGGGCGGAGCCTACGAGCAGTACTTC. The chain employs TRBV2 and TRBJ2-7; D might be TRBD1 (5 bases). Looked up from germline, CDR1 is SNHLY and CDR2 is FYNNEI. V gave up 1 base and J gave up 2 bases, with 12 bases separating them. CDR3 length: 15 amino acids.

This clonotype was found many times. The CDR3: CATQVDSNQPQHF. CDR3 DNA sequence: TGTGCCACACAGGTAGATAGCAATCAGCCCCAGCATTTT. V and J are TRBV24-1 and TRBJ1-5; TRBD1 is a possible D gene (5 bases). The CDR3 spans 13 residues. The V and J ends lost 10 bases and 0 bases respectively, with 9 bases between them. Looked up from germline, CDR1 is KGHDR and CDR2 is SFDVKD.

By proportion, this clonotype is medium-sized. The chain uses TRBV29-1 and TRBJ2-7; 9 bases line up with TRBD2. V was pared by 6 bases and J by 3 bases, with 6 bases of the junction left unmatched. Germline CDR1 is SQVTM and CDR2 is ANQGSEA. The CDR3 totals 13 residues. The CDR3 nucleotides read TGCAGCGTGCAAGCGGGGGGAAGCTACGAGCAGTACTTC. It codes for CSVQAGGSYEQYF.

Many counts were recorded for this clonotype. The rearrangement joins TRBV20-1 to TRBJ1-1; no reliable D call. Germline lookup yields CDR1 DFQATT and CDR2 SNEGSKA (reference sequence). The CDR3 runs to 17 residues. V was shortened by 1 base and J by 1 base, with 19 bases between the two germline ends. CDR3 in amino acids: CSARGWAESGWNTEAFF. CDR3 sequence (DNA): TGCAGTGCTAGAGGGTGGGCGGAATCGGGCTGGAACACTGAAGCTTTCTTT.